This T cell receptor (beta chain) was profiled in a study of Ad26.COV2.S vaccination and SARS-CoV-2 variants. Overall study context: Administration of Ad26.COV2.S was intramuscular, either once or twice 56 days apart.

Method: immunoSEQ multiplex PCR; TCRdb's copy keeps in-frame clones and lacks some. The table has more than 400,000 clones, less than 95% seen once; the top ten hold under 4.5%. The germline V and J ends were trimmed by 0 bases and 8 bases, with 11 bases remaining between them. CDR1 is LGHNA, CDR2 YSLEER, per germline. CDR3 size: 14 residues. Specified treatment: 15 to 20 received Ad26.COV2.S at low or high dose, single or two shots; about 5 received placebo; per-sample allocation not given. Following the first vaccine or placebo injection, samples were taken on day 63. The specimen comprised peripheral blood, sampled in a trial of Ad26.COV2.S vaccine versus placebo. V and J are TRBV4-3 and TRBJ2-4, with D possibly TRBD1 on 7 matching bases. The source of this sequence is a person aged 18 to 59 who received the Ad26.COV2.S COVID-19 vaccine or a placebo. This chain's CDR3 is CASSQDRGVDIQYF. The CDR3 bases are TGCGCCAGCAGCCAAGACAGGGGGGTTGACATTCAGTACTTC.